Listed below are T cell receptor beta chains from one sample, sequenced in a study of blood T cells in healthy people across ages. TCRdb reprocessed the 5' RACE reads with MiXCR, giving one entry per CDR3 protein. The sample lists 1.4 million to 1.5 million distinct CDR3 sequences; about 40% were seen once. The sample comprised blood. The receptors here all came from a young woman in good health. The CDR3 runs from the conserved cysteine through the conserved F or W. The order of the fields is D gene, clone size, CDR3 length, J gene, V gene, CDR3 DNA, CDR3 protein. A D gene is named only where the DNA matches it firmly. Not all rows give a size; the values are once, few, many and, for expanded clones, a class.

D gene: NA
clone size: NA
CDR3 length: 17
J gene: TRBJ2-3
V gene: TRBV20-1
CDR3 DNA: TGCAGTGCTAGGAGAGTCGTGACTAGTCTGGAGACAGATACGCAGTATTTT
CDR3 protein: CSARRVVTSLETDTQYF

D gene: NA
clone size: NA
CDR3 length: 12
J gene: TRBJ2-5
V gene: TRBV29-1
CDR3 DNA: TGCAGCGTTGAAGAGTCCGGAAGGGAGCAGTACTTC
CDR3 protein: CSVEESGREQYF

D gene: TRBD2
clone size: NA
CDR3 length: 19
J gene: TRBJ2-7
V gene: TRBV5-1
CDR3 DNA: TGCGCCAGCAGACGTTCCCCGCAATATAGCGGGGGGGCCGTCGACGAGCAGTACTTC
CDR3 protein: CASRRSPQYSGGAVDEQYF

D gene: NA
clone size: few
CDR3 length: 12
J gene: TRBJ2-1
V gene: TRBV15
CDR3 DNA: TGTGCCACCAGTAGGAGCAACAATGAGCAGTTCTTC
CDR3 protein: CATSRSNNEQFF

D gene: NA
clone size: once
CDR3 length: 14
J gene: TRBJ1-1
V gene: TRBV6-5
CDR3 DNA: TGTGCCAGCAGAAACACAGGGCTCGGGACTGAAGCTTTCTTT
CDR3 protein: CASRNTGLGTEAFF

D gene: NA
clone size: few
CDR3 length: 14
J gene: TRBJ1-1
V gene: TRBV7-2
CDR3 DNA: TGTGCCAGCAGCGTTCCGGGACGTTACACTGAAGCTTTCTTT
CDR3 protein: CASSVPGRYTEAFF

D gene: NA
clone size: NA
CDR3 length: 13
J gene: TRBJ1-6
V gene: TRBV7-9
CDR3 DNA: TGTGCCAGCCATCGGGGGTCGAGCTCACCCCTCCACTTT
CDR3 protein: CASHRGSSSPLHF

D gene: NA
clone size: NA
CDR3 length: 14
J gene: TRBJ2-1
V gene: TRBV5-1
CDR3 DNA: TGCGCCAGCAGCTTGGGGGCCCCCGAGGATGAGCAGTTCTTC
CDR3 protein: CASSLGAPEDEQFF

D gene: NA
clone size: NA
CDR3 length: 14
J gene: TRBJ2-7
V gene: TRBV6-6
CDR3 DNA: TGTGCCAGCAGTACAAGGGGTTTCGACTACGAGCAGTACTTC
CDR3 protein: CASSTRGFDYEQYF

D gene: NA
clone size: NA
CDR3 length: 14
J gene: TRBJ1-5
V gene: TRBV6-1
CDR3 DNA: TGTGCCAGCAGTGGCGGGGGCCAGAATCAGCCCCAGCATTTT
CDR3 protein: CASSGGGQNQPQHF

D gene: NA
clone size: few
CDR3 length: 11
J gene: TRBJ1-1
V gene: TRBV10-2
CDR3 DNA: TGCGCCACCCTCAAGGGGACCGAAGCTTTCTTT
CDR3 protein: CATLKGTEAFF

D gene: TRBD1
clone size: NA
CDR3 length: 14
J gene: TRBJ2-7
V gene: TRBV27
CDR3 DNA: TGTGCCAGCACCCCCGGCGACAGGGAATACGAGCAGTACTTC
CDR3 protein: CASTPGDREYEQYF

D gene: NA
clone size: NA
CDR3 length: 14
J gene: TRBJ2-1
V gene: TRBV3-1
CDR3 DNA: TGTGCCAGCAGGGCTGAGCGGGTCAGGGATGAGCAGTTCTTC
CDR3 protein: CASRAERVRDEQFF

D gene: NA
clone size: few
CDR3 length: 13
J gene: TRBJ1-4
V gene: TRBV20-1
CDR3 DNA: TGCAGTGCCCCAGGGGAAGGGAGGGGAAAACTGTTTTTT
CDR3 protein: CSAPGEGRGKLFF

D gene: NA
clone size: NA
CDR3 length: 14
J gene: TRBJ2-3
V gene: TRBV2
CDR3 DNA: TGTGCCAGATCTCGTGGCAACGTGGGAGATACGCAGTATTTT
CDR3 protein: CARSRGNVGDTQYF

D gene: NA
clone size: NA
CDR3 length: 15
J gene: TRBJ1-5
V gene: TRBV6-1
CDR3 DNA: TGTGCCAGCAGTGAAAGGGGGTTTGGCAATCAGCCCCAGCATTTT
CDR3 protein: CASSERGFGNQPQHF

D gene: TRBD1
clone size: NA
CDR3 length: 13
J gene: TRBJ1-4
V gene: TRBV6-5
CDR3 DNA: TGTGCCACACAGGGACAGGGGAGTGAAAAACTGTTTTTT
CDR3 protein: CATQGQGSEKLFF

D gene: NA
clone size: NA
CDR3 length: 15
J gene: TRBJ1-6
V gene: TRBV10-3
CDR3 DNA: TGTGCCATCAGTGAGGTTTACCAGGGTAATTCACCCCTCCACTTT
CDR3 protein: CAISEVYQGNSPLHF

D gene: TRBD1
clone size: NA
CDR3 length: 14
J gene: TRBJ1-5
V gene: TRBV9
CDR3 DNA: TGTGCCAGCAGCGTAGCAGGGGGTCATCAGCCCCAGCATTTT
CDR3 protein: CASSVAGGHQPQHF

D gene: NA
clone size: NA
CDR3 length: 15
J gene: TRBJ2-1
V gene: TRBV20-1
CDR3 DNA: TGCAGTGCTAGAGAGTGGGGGGCCGGGACGGATGAGCAGTTCTTC
CDR3 protein: CSAREWGAGTDEQFF

D gene: NA
clone size: once
CDR3 length: 14
J gene: TRBJ2-3
V gene: TRBV24-1
CDR3 DNA: TGTGCCACCAGTGCCCCGATCACCCACGATACGCAGTATTTT
CDR3 protein: CATSAPITHDTQYF

D gene: NA
clone size: few
CDR3 length: 14
J gene: TRBJ2-7
V gene: TRBV6-6
CDR3 DNA: TGTGCCACCAGACCGGGGGGCAACTCCTACGAGCAGTACTTC
CDR3 protein: CATRPGGNSYEQYF

D gene: NA
clone size: few
CDR3 length: 15
J gene: TRBJ2-5
V gene: TRBV10-3
CDR3 DNA: TGTGCCATCAGTGAACGGGCGAATCCCCAAGAGACCCAGTACTTC
CDR3 protein: CAISERANPQETQYF

D gene: NA
clone size: few
CDR3 length: 13
J gene: TRBJ2-7
V gene: TRBV5-1
CDR3 DNA: TGCGCCAGCAGCTTGGGACTTCGGGCCGAGCAGTACTTC
CDR3 protein: CASSLGLRAEQYF

D gene: NA
clone size: NA
CDR3 length: 11
J gene: TRBJ2-1
V gene: TRBV20-1
CDR3 DNA: TGCAGTGCTAGAGAGTGGAATGAGCAGTTCTTC
CDR3 protein: CSAREWNEQFF

D gene: NA
clone size: few
CDR3 length: 14
J gene: TRBJ1-5
V gene: TRBV9
CDR3 DNA: TGTGCCAGCTCGGCAGGGGTTAGCAATCAGCCCCAGCATTTT
CDR3 protein: CASSAGVSNQPQHF

D gene: NA
clone size: few
CDR3 length: 14
J gene: TRBJ2-3
V gene: TRBV4-1
CDR3 DNA: TGCGCCAGCAGCCAAGAGGGGGTCCCAGATACGCAGTATTTT
CDR3 protein: CASSQEGVPDTQYF

D gene: NA
clone size: NA
CDR3 length: 16
J gene: TRBJ2-1
V gene: TRBV18
CDR3 DNA: TGTGCCAGCTCACCATCGGACTTAAGCTCCTACAATGAGCAGTTCTTC
CDR3 protein: CASSPSDLSSYNEQFF

D gene: NA
clone size: many
CDR3 length: 14
J gene: TRBJ2-3
V gene: TRBV25-1
CDR3 DNA: TGTGCCAGCAGATTTGGTGGGAGTGCAGATACGCAGTATTTT
CDR3 protein: CASRFGGSADTQYF

D gene: NA
clone size: NA
CDR3 length: 11
J gene: TRBJ2-1
V gene: TRBV12-5
CDR3 DNA: TGTGCTAGTGGTTCTAACAATGAGCAGTTCTTC
CDR3 protein: CASGSNNEQFF

D gene: NA
clone size: NA
CDR3 length: 15
J gene: TRBJ1-2
V gene: TRBV5-1
CDR3 DNA: TGCGCCAGCAGCTTCAGGGCCGCAGGGGACTATGGCTACACCTTC
CDR3 protein: CASSFRAAGDYGYTF

D gene: NA
clone size: many
CDR3 length: 14
J gene: TRBJ1-6
V gene: TRBV12-3/TRBV12-4
CDR3 DNA: TGTGCCAGCAGCACAGGGATTTTGAGTTCACCCCTCCACTTT
CDR3 protein: CASSTGILSSPLHF

D gene: NA
clone size: NA
CDR3 length: 14
J gene: TRBJ2-1
V gene: TRBV15
CDR3 DNA: TGTGCCACCAGCAGAGATAACAGCCTAAATGAGCAGTTCTTC
CDR3 protein: CATSRDNSLNEQFF

D gene: NA
clone size: once
CDR3 length: 15
J gene: TRBJ1-3
V gene: TRBV3-1
CDR3 DNA: TGTGCCAGCAGTCAGTCGGGAAACTCTGGAAACACCATATATTTT
CDR3 protein: CASSQSGNSGNTIYF

D gene: TRBD2
clone size: NA
CDR3 length: 16
J gene: TRBJ2-5
V gene: TRBV9
CDR3 DNA: TGTGCCAGCAGCGATAAGACTAGCGGGGGGGTGGAGACCCAGTACTTC
CDR3 protein: CASSDKTSGGVETQYF

D gene: TRBD1
clone size: few
CDR3 length: 13
J gene: TRBJ2-7
V gene: TRBV9
CDR3 DNA: TGTGCCAGCAGCGACGCACAGGGGGGCGAGCAGTACTTC
CDR3 protein: CASSDAQGGEQYF

D gene: NA
clone size: few
CDR3 length: 13
J gene: TRBJ2-3
V gene: TRBV29-1
CDR3 DNA: TGCAGCGTTGACGGGAGAGGGGCAGATACGCAGTATTTT
CDR3 protein: CSVDGRGADTQYF

D gene: TRBD2
clone size: NA
CDR3 length: 15
J gene: TRBJ2-3
V gene: TRBV20-1
CDR3 DNA: TGCAGTGCTAGACTTAGACTAGCGGAGCCAGATACGCAGTATTTT
CDR3 protein: CSARLRLAEPDTQYF

D gene: NA
clone size: few
CDR3 length: 14
J gene: TRBJ1-6
V gene: TRBV28
CDR3 DNA: TGTGCCAGCAGGACGCCCGTCAGGGGTTCACCCCTCCACTTT
CDR3 protein: CASRTPVRGSPLHF

D gene: NA
clone size: NA
CDR3 length: 14
J gene: TRBJ2-3
V gene: TRBV10-3
CDR3 DNA: TGTGCCATCAGTGGGGGCCTTGGACCAGATACGCAGTATTTT
CDR3 protein: CAISGGLGPDTQYF

D gene: TRBD2
clone size: few
CDR3 length: 14
J gene: TRBJ2-3
V gene: TRBV11-2
CDR3 DNA: TGTGCCAGCAGGTGGACTAGTACGCCAGATACGCAGTATTTT
CDR3 protein: CASRWTSTPDTQYF

D gene: NA
clone size: NA
CDR3 length: 15
J gene: TRBJ2-5
V gene: TRBV2
CDR3 DNA: TGTGCCAGCAGTGAATATAGGATTACGGAAGAGACCCAGTACTTC
CDR3 protein: CASSEYRITEETQYF

D gene: NA
clone size: NA
CDR3 length: 18
J gene: TRBJ2-6
V gene: TRBV12-3/TRBV12-4
CDR3 DNA: TGTGCCTGCAGTTTAGCAGGGGTCACTAGCTCTGGGGCCAACGTCCTGACTTTC
CDR3 protein: CACSLAGVTSSGANVLTF

D gene: NA
clone size: few
CDR3 length: 16
J gene: TRBJ1-2
V gene: TRBV6-1
CDR3 DNA: TGTGCCAGCAGTGAAATCCACGGGACAACTAACTATGGCTACACCTTC
CDR3 protein: CASSEIHGTTNYGYTF

D gene: TRBD2
clone size: few
CDR3 length: 17
J gene: TRBJ2-1
V gene: TRBV6-1
CDR3 DNA: TGTGCCAGCAGTGAAAGGTGGCGGGAGGCCTCCTACAATGAGCAGTTCTTC
CDR3 protein: CASSERWREASYNEQFF

D gene: NA
clone size: NA
CDR3 length: 13
J gene: TRBJ1-2
V gene: TRBV10-3
CDR3 DNA: TGTGCCATCAGTGCACAGGACCTCTATGGCTACACCTTC
CDR3 protein: CAISAQDLYGYTF